These T cell receptor beta chains were read from a single sample in a study of tumor and adjacent non-tumor tissue in lung cancer. Each CDR3 protein gets one entry after TCRdb re-called the multiplex PCR reads with MiXCR. The sample includes roughly 74,000 distinct CDR3 sequences, about 80% of them seen just once. Input material: distant non-tumor lung tissue. The receptors here all came from a man in his sixties or seventies with non-small cell lung cancer. Both conserved end residues are part of each CDR3. The D gene is left open where the match is weak. Not all rows give a size; the values are once, few, many and, for expanded clones, a class.

.,TRBV11-3,.,TRBJ2-3,CAISLSQSGHRLQYF,TGTGCTATCAGCTTATCCCAATCCGGACACCGGCTGCAGTATTTT
few,TRBV29-1,.,TRBJ1-5,CSVEEGLGQSQHF,TGCAGCGTTGAAGAGGGACTAGGTCAGTCCCAGCATTTT
.,TRBV5-5,.,TRBJ1-2,CTSSMDLNYPYTF,TGTACCAGCAGCATGGACCTTAACTATCCCTACACCTTC
.,TRBV29-1,.,TRBJ2-5,CNVVDRFRVTQYF,TGCAACGTGGTCGACAGGTTCCGAGTGACCCAGTACTTC
once,TRBV4-2,.,TRBJ2-7,CTSTPAIGRDSYEQYF,TGTACCAGCACCCCAGCTATAGGCAGGGATTCCTACGAGCAGTACTTC
.,TRBV6-6,.,TRBJ2-7,CASSFPGLKYEQYF,TGTGCCAGCAGTTTCCCAGGACTCAAGTACGAGCAGTACTTC
.,TRBV6-2/TRBV6-3,.,TRBJ2-2,CASNRINTRELFF,TGTGCCAGCAACAGAATTAACACCCGGGAGCTGTTTTTT
.,TRBV29-1,.,TRBJ2-1,CSVEGEGTNEQFF,TGCAGCGTTGAAGGTGAAGGGACGAATGAGCAGTTCTTT
many,TRBV4-2,TRBD2,TRBJ2-1,CASSRGLADEQFF,TGTGCCAGCAGCCGTGGACTAGCCGATGAGCAGTTCTTC
once,TRBV20-1,.,TRBJ2-7,CNVREGPAGTYEQYF,TGCAATGTTAGAGAAGGGCCAGCGGGGACATACGAGCAGTACTTC
many,TRBV20-1,.,TRBJ2-7,CSADGVLTYEQYF,TGCAGTGCGGATGGCGTTTTAACCTACGAGCAGTACTTC
.,TRBV4-2,TRBD1,TRBJ1-4,CARRHGQGDEKLFF,TGTGCCAGGAGACATGGACAGGGAGATGAAAAACTGTTTTTT
few,TRBV20-1,TRBD1,TRBJ1-2,CSDKTGGAAGYTF,TGCAGTGATAAAACAGGGGGCGCAGCTGGATACACCTTC
.,TRBV6-5,TRBD2,TRBJ2-1,CATPSSGVGFEQFF,TGTGCCACCCCCTCTAGCGGGGTTGGGTTTGAGCAGTTCTTC
.,TRBV29-1,.,TRBJ1-5,CCLEDLWDGGIGNRPQHF,TGCTGCCTTGAAGATCTATGGGACGGCGGCATTGGCAATCGGCCCCAGCATTTT
.,TRBV6-1,.,TRBJ2-7,CASRGGTYKQYF,TGTGCCAGCAGAGGGGGTACCTACAAGCAGTACTTC
.,TRBV14,.,TRBJ2-5,CASSRGSGSWTPQETQYF,TGTGCCAGCAGCCGAGGTTCGGGTAGCTGGACCCCCCAAGAGACCCAGTACTTT
few,TRBV28,.,TRBJ2-2,CASSSGARTGELFF,TGTGCCAGCAGTTCCGGGGCCCGCACCGGGGAGCTGTTTTTT
once,TRBV28,.,TRBJ2-3,CASSFLAGTDMQYF,TGTGCCAGCAGTTTTTTAGCTGGCACGGATATGCAGTATTTT
.,TRBV6-1,.,TRBJ1-3,CPSSDPRRGGNTIYF,TGTCCCAGCAGTGATCCACGCCGGGGAGGAAACACCATATATTTT
.,TRBV29-1,.,TRBJ1-6,CSVATGDYSSPLHF,TGCAGCGTGGCGACAGGTGACTATAGTTCACCCCTCCACTTT
.,TRBV20-1,.,TRBJ1-3,CSGEGPGNTIYF,TGCAGTGGCGAGGGGCCTGGAAACACCATATATTTT
.,TRBV11-2,.,TRBJ2-3,CASSLQGGLKDTQYF,TGTGCCAGCAGCTTGCAGGGGGGGCTCAAAGATACGCAGTATTTT
.,TRBV4-1,.,TRBJ1-2,CASSQVGPINGYAF,TGCGCCAGCAGCCAAGTGGGACCAATTAATGGGTACGCCTTC
many,TRBV14,.,TRBJ1-6,CASSPGSSYNSPLHF,TGTGCCAGCAGCCCGGGGAGCTCCTATAATTCACCCCTCCACTTT
.,TRBV4-3,.,TRBJ2-3,CASSQAIGAPTDTQYF,TGCGCCAGCAGCCAGGCCATAGGGGCGCCCACAGATACGCAGTATTTT
once,TRBV11-3,TRBD1,TRBJ2-3,CASNRRQGVTYTQYF,TGTGCCAGCAACCGAAGACAGGGAGTCACATATACGCAGTATTTT
.,TRBV4-1,TRBD1,TRBJ1-2,CTSSQSVRGLDGYTF,TGCACCAGCAGCCAGAGCGTAAGGGGGCTGGATGGCTACACCTTT
.,TRBV27,.,TRBJ1-6,CASSLWGNAPLHF,TGTGCCAGCAGTTTATGGGGTAATGCACCCCTCCACTTT